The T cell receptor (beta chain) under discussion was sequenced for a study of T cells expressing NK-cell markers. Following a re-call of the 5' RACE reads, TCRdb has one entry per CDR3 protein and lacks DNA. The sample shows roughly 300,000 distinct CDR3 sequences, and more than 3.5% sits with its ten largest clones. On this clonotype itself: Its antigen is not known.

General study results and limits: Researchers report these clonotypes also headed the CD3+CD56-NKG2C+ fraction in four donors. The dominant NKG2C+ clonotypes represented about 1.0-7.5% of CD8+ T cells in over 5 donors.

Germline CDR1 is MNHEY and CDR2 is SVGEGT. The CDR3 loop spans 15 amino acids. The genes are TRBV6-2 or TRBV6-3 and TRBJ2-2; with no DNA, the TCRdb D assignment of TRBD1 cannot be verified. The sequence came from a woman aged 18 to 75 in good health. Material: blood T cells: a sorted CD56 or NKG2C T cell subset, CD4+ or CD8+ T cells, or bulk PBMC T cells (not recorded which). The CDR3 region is CANPRGVANTGELFF.